This T cell receptor beta chain is drawn from a study of T cell repertoires in cytomegalovirus infection (dated by TCRdb to between 2019 and 2020). Looking at the study overall: Donor HLA type was relevant to the analysis, as public TCR beta signatures indicated carriage of CMV infection together with the matching HLA type.

The CDR3, cysteine through phenylalanine, is 14 amino acids long. Here the CDR3 DNA is all that survives: 42 bases in frame from base 1. V has 0 bases trimmed and J has 9 bases trimmed; junction bases matching no gene number 5. The germline V gene yields SGHTA for CDR1 and FQGNSA for CDR2. The sequencer listed for this sample is Illumina HiSeq 1500. Through fastp at Q25 and MiXCR, TCRdb rebuilt clones from the public reads, retaining in-frame beta chains. Every CDR3 protein is listed once, alongside the most common genes and DNA of its rows. Recorded for this sample are roughly 46,000 distinct CDR3 sequences; more than 20% of them occurred a single time. Under 20% of the sample is taken by the ten largest. On the study overall, not on this receptor specifically: In both this cohort and an independent roughly 350-donor cohort, the cumulative frequency of public TCR beta family members distinguished carriers of CMV infection plus the relevant HLA type. The ex vivo response was dominated by HLA-C-restricted CMV-specific TCR beta clonotypes, which also provided the single most frequent clonotype in two of eight donors.

This clonotype was recorded many times. The antigen it binds to is not known. Base qualities are missing; no much larger clone stands one base away. The chain links TRBV7-2 with TRBJ2-1, with TRBD2 matching 7 junction bases. Specimen: PBMCs, sequenced either directly or after in vitro stimulation (not recorded which). The clonotype was recovered from a human donor in good health (CMV status not recorded). Some clones in this sample may be carry-over from other donors' samples. CDR3 reads: CASSLAIWGGEQFF. Here is the DNA: TGTGCCAGCAGCTTAGCCATTTGGGGGGGTGAGCAGTTCTTC.